The 11 T cell receptor beta chains below all came from one sample that was sequenced in a study of post-analysis software for immune sequencing data. General study findings and limits: There were five or six TRBV segments more frequent in patients than controls, and TRBV5-6, TRBV5-1 and TRBV20-1 were among them.

Each TCR beta cDNA library carried unique molecular identifiers. Each CDR3 protein gets one entry after TCRdb re-called the PCR reads with MiXCR. The table includes 170,000 or so distinct CDR3 sequences, 25% to 35% detected once. No antigens are known for them. Sequences were obtained from blood. The receptors derive from a girl aged 5-17 years with multiple sclerosis.

A note on this clonotype: A clone one base away is much larger, so this may be a read error. CDR3 sequence (DNA): TGCAGCGTTGAAGGTCAGGACTATGGCTACACCTTC. Amino acid sequence: CSVEGQDYGYTF. V usage is TRBV29-1 and J usage is TRBJ1-2; D unclear. The CDR3 loop spans 12 amino acids. Germline loops: CDR1 SQVTM, CDR2 ANQGSEA. V was cut by 1 base and J by 3 bases, with 6 bases left in between.

V gene TRBV20-1 combines with J gene TRBJ2-7; 7 positions match TRBD1. The CDR3 has 12 amino acids. V dropped 4 bases and J dropped 4; count of bases not matched to a gene: 4. The germline V gene has CDR1 DFQATT and CDR2 SNEGSKA (reference sequence). The CDR3 spells CSANPTGYEQYF. DNA for the CDR3: TGCAGTGCTAACCCGACAGGGTACGAGCAGTACTTC.

This clonotype was counted ten times or more. The CDR3 region has the DNA TGTGCCACCAGCAGAGATCGCGGGGCGGTCTCCTACGAGCAGTACTTC. As protein: CATSRDRGAVSYEQYF. The rearrangement uses TRBV15 and TRBJ2-7, with D possibly being TRBD2 (6 bases). Germline loops: CDR1 LNHNV, CDR2 YYDKDF (reference sequence). The length of the CDR3 is 16 residues. Deletions cut 0 bases from V and 0 bases from J, with 12 bases between.

Concerning this clonotype: A read error may explain this, as a much larger clone is one base away. V usage is TRBV7-9 and J usage is TRBJ2-1; no clear D. This CDR3 comprises 11 residues. CDR1 is SEHNR and CDR2 is FQNEAQ in the germline V gene (reference sequence). CDR3 in amino acids: CASSPHNERFF. The CDR3 bases are TGTGCCAGCAGCCCACACAATGAGCGGTTCTTC.

The rearrangement links TRBV4-1 to TRBJ1-3; no reliable D call. The CDR3 is 14 residues long. V was trimmed by 6 bases and J by 4 bases, leaving 13 bases between them. CDR1 is MGHRA, CDR2 YSYEKL, per germline. The chain's CDR3 is CASRDLGGGNTIYF. The CDR3 DNA reads as TGCGCCAGCAGGGACCTTGGAGGAGGAAACACCATATATTTT.

This clonotype has more than one count but fewer than ten. The chain has TRBV7-2 and TRBJ1-5, with TRBD1 matching 9 bases. V dropped 5 bases and J dropped 4; count of bases not matched to a gene: 6. The germline CDR1 and CDR2 sequences are SGHTA and FQGNSA. The CDR3 covers 15 residues. The CDR3 DNA sequence: TGTGCCAGCAGCCTCCGGACAGGGGAAAATCAGCCCCAGCATTTT. Translation gives CASSLRTGENQPQHF.

This chain links TRBV6-2 or TRBV6-3 with TRBJ1-6; D is uncertain. Deletions cut 3 bases from V and 7 bases from J, with 4 bases between. Germline assignment: CDR1 MNHEY and CDR2 SVGEGT. The CDR3 spans 12 residues. CDR3 DNA: TGTGCCAGCAGTTATGGGAATTCACCCCTCCACTTT. Amino acids: CASSYGNSPLHF.

Worth noting for this clonotype: The junction departs from germline at one end; a sequencing error may be responsible. The rearrangement joins TRBV5-1 to TRBJ1-6; D is possibly TRBD1 (6 bases). In germline, CDR1 is SGHRS, CDR2 YFSETQ. The CDR3 is 15 amino acids. The CDR3 loop reads CASSLETGKNSPPHF. The CDR3 nucleotides are TGCGCCAGCAGCTTGGAGACAGGCAAAAATTCACCCCCCCACTTT.

This clonotype was counted ten times or more. The chain recombines TRBV7-9 with TRBJ2-5; possible D gene TRBD1, 6 bases. Germline V CDR1 and CDR2: SEHNR, FQNEAQ (reference sequence). Trimming took 0 bases from V and 5 from J, leaving 13 bases between them. CDR3 length: 15 residues. CDR3 loop: CASSLAQGPLETQYF. DNA of the CDR3: TGTGCCAGCAGCTTAGCGCAGGGGCCACTGGAGACCCAGTACTTC.

This clonotype has only a few counts. V is TRBV27 and J is TRBJ1-1, with 9 bases identical to TRBD1. In germline, CDR1 is MNHEY, CDR2 SMNVEV (reference sequence). CDR3 size: 13 residues. After removal of 8 bases from V and 5 bases from J, the junction contained 6 bases not matched to a gene. CDR3 amino acids: CASGQGSGTEAFF. CDR3 DNA: TGTGCCAGCGGACAGGGGTCGGGTACTGAAGCTTTCTTT.

V usage is TRBV6-5 and J usage is TRBJ1-1, with TRBD1 identical over 10 bases. With V trimmed by 0 bases and J by 7 bases, 5 bases remained unmatched. CDR3 length equals 15 residues. CDR1 and CDR2 (germline): MNHEY, SVGAGI. In DNA, the CDR3 is TGTGCCAGCAGTTACTCGAGAGGGACAGGGGTTGAAGCTTTCTTT. Translated, it gives CASSYSRGTGVEAFF.